This T cell receptor (beta chain) was sequenced during a study of blood T cell repertoires in COVID-19. Source study methods: Estimation of nucleated cell counts was performed using reference gene primer amplification. Profiling relied on immunoSEQ multiplex PCR, and the TCRdb table lists in-frame clones only, not all of them. The D gene and trimming were derived from the DNA, and the V and J assignments and clone size from that table. The sample includes approximately 93,000 clones, approximately 77% of them seen just once. Trimming stripped 3 bases from V and 1 base from J, with 10 bases between. CDR3 length equals 15 residues. Germline V gene lookup returns CDR1 LGHNA and CDR2 YSLEER.

Sequenced: peripheral blood. The TCR comes from an elderly woman with acute or convalescent COVID-19. J is TRBJ1-5 and V is TRBV4-3; D gene unclear. The CDR3: CASSQRVNSNQPQHF. In nucleotides, the CDR3 is TGCGCCAGCAGCCAGAGAGTAAACAGCAATCAGCCCCAGCATTTT.